The clone carrying this TCR beta chain came up a few times. The antigen is unknown. This entry comes from a study of T-cell memory formation after mild COVID-19. TCRdb used MiXCR to reprocess the 5' RACE reads, holding one entry per CDR3 protein. This sample has some 210,000 distinct CDR3 sequences, with around 25% found just once. Whole-study findings and limits: CD4+ bias marked clones expanding day 15 to 37, unlike balanced contracting clones. In pre-infection memory, a portion of responding clones appeared, which suggested that cross-reactive memory joined.

This CDR3 spans 16 amino acids. After removal of 0 bases from V and 8 bases from J, the junction contained 4 bases not matched to a gene. CDR1 is DFQATT and CDR2 is SNEGSKA in the germline V gene (reference sequence). Sequences were obtained from PBMCs or a T cell subset sorted from them (not recorded which). The TCR sequence derives from an adult woman who had mild COVID-19 (a few samples of this study predate the infection). Cell type and time point are not known. The chain joins TRBV20-1 to TRBJ2-1; TRBD2 matches 16 bases. CDR3 coding DNA: TGCAGTGCTAGAGAGACAGGGACTAGCGGGAGGGATGAGCAGTTCTTC. This translates into CSARETGTSGRDEQFF.